This T cell receptor (beta chain) was found in a study of shared clonotypes between healthy human individuals. Notes on the study in general: All-four-donor shared clonotypes had higher generation probabilities than non-shared clonotypes did. Naive subsets usually exceeded memory subsets in estimated richness.

The assay was immunoSEQ multiplex PCR, and TCRdb's table has in-frame clones only and misses some. The sample shows approximately 1,000,000 clones, about 84% of them seen only once. Germline V lookup: CDR1 MNHEY, CDR2 SMNVEV (reference sequence). This CDR3 spans 16 amino acids. Notes on this clone: Its specificity is not known. Relative to the germline gene, one junction end is altered; a read error may explain this.

The source is a man aged 18-30 years in good health. Some clones in this sample may be carry-over from other donors' samples. The sample consisted of memory CD4+ T cells from PBMCs. Subset of the sample: CD45RA-negative fraction. The chain combines TRBV27 with TRBJ1-5; 9 nucleotides line up with TRBD1. The CDR3 coding sequence is TGTGCCAGCAGCCCGGACAGGGGTCGAGGCAACCAGCCCCAGCATTTT. It codes for CASSPDRGRGNQPQHF.